Below, 2 T cell receptor beta chains from the same sample are listed, as sequenced in a study of PD-1 blockade in classical Hodgkin lymphoma. Every single patient, without exception, relapsed after autologous stem cell transplantation, and brentuximab vedotin exposure varied. The table came from immunoSEQ multiplex PCR; TCRdb's copy has only in-frame clones and leaves some out. The top ten clones hold 15% of a sample with around 66,000 clones, 85% to 90% of them seen once. Specimen: peripheral blood mononuclear cells (PBMCs), collected at baseline. These receptor sequences come from a human donor with classical Hodgkin lymphoma.

This clone was recorded only once. The chain links TRBV6-5 to TRBJ1-1; D may be TRBD1 (5 bases). The CDR3 extends over 14 amino acids. Germline-derived CDR1 and CDR2 are MNHEY and SVGAGI. V was shortened by 4 bases and J by 3 bases, with 12 bases between the two germline ends. CDR3 nucleotide sequence: TGTGCCAGCAGTTCCGGGACTTCGGACACTGAAGCTTTCTTT. Amino acid sequence: CASSSGTSDTEAFF.

The chain links TRBV5-6 to TRBJ2-3, with unresolved D. The V gene's germline CDR1 is SGHDT and CDR2 YYEEEE. CDR3 length: 14 residues. V lost 0 bases and J lost 4, with 9 bases in between. The CDR3 spells CASSLVGSPDTQYF. Written as DNA, the CDR3 is TGTGCCAGCAGCTTGGTTGGGTCCCCAGATACGCAGTATTTT.